The 27 T cell receptor beta chains presented below share a single source sample, sequenced in a study of OX40 agonist ivuxolimab in advanced cancers. Clones were read by immunoSEQ multiplex PCR, and TCRdb kept only the in-frame ones, dropping some. The table has roughly 46,000 clones, about 88% seen once. The source was CD4+ or CD8+ T cells sorted from blood, collected in a trial of the OX40 agonist ivuxolimab. Receptors originate from an adult with an advanced solid tumor such as melanoma, head and neck, liver or kidney cancer.

Only one count was recorded for this clone. This CDR3 is CASSRGGQGNNEQFF. DNA for the CDR3: TGTGCCAGCAGTAGGGGGGGCCAAGGAAACAATGAGCAGTTCTTC. The chain uses TRBV6-5 and TRBJ2-1; TRBD2 is a possible D gene (7 bases). Germline V gene lookup returns CDR1 MNHEY and CDR2 SVGAGI. V shed 5 bases and J shed 5 bases, with 16 bases lying between them. The CDR3 sequence is 15 residues long.

This sequence joins TRBV5-1 and TRBJ2-3; TRBD2 is a possible D gene (6 bases). CDR1 is SGHRS and CDR2 is YFSETQ in the germline V gene. V shed 4 bases and J shed 5 bases, with 11 bases lying between them. The CDR3 totals 13 residues. The CDR3 coding sequence is TGCGCCAGCAGCCTCCCGGGGGAAGATACGCAGTATTTT. Amino acid sequence: CASSLPGEDTQYF.

The rearrangement joins TRBV18 to TRBJ2-1; 8 nucleotides match TRBD2. The ends lost 2 bases at V and 6 bases at J; junction bases unmatched: 6. This CDR3 is built from 15 residues. Germline assignment: CDR1 KGHSH and CDR2 LQKENI. This CDR3 is CASSPGGRWSNEQFF. CDR3 bases: TGTGCCAGCTCACCAGGCGGGAGGTGGTCCAATGAGCAGTTCTTC.

The chain is built from TRBV4-1 and TRBJ2-7; D might be TRBD2 (6 bases). Germline values: CDR1 MGHRA, CDR2 YSYEKL. CDR3 length equals 17 residues. The ends were cut back, 1 base at V and 2 bases at J, with 18 bases in the middle. Here the CDR3 DNA reads TGCGCCAGCAGCCAAGGGCCCCGGGGACTGGGGACCTACGAGCAGTACTTC. Its translation: CASSQGPRGLGTYEQYF.

V and J are TRBV5-4 and TRBJ2-2; 7 bases agree with TRBD2. The V gene end was trimmed by 3 bases and the J gene end by 5 bases; junction bases not matched to a gene: 7. Germline-derived CDR1 and CDR2 are SGHNT and YYREEE (reference sequence). The CDR3 length is 15 residues. In DNA form, the CDR3 reads TGTGCCAGCAGCTCCCTAGCGGAATTTACCGGGGAGCTGTTTTTT. This translates into CASSSLAEFTGELFF.

V usage is TRBV19 and J usage is TRBJ1-1; no clear D gene. Per germline, CDR1 LNHDA and CDR2 SQIVND (reference sequence). The CDR3 has 15 amino acids. Trimming cost V 2 bases and J 0 bases, with 10 bases left between them. CDR3 nucleotides: TGTGCCAGTAGTATATCCGGGTTAATGAACACTGAAGCTTTCTTT. This encodes CASSISGLMNTEAFF.

This chain uses TRBV27 with TRBJ1-5, with 8 positions matching TRBD1. Germline V lookup: CDR1 MNHEY, CDR2 SMNVEV (reference sequence). CDR3 length: 15 amino acids. With 5 bases clipped from V and 4 bases from J, the junction kept 7 bases outside the gene matches. The CDR3 nucleotides read TGTGCCAGCAGTCGATTACAGGGGGAAAATCAGCCCCAGCATTTT. It is translated as CASSRLQGENQPQHF.

The chain has TRBV7-6 and TRBJ2-2; TRBD2 agrees at 11 bases. This CDR3 has 15 residues. J lost 5 bases, V lost 1 base, and 0 bases had no gene match. Germline-derived CDR1 and CDR2 are SGHVS and FNYEAQ. CDR3 sequence reads: CASSLGLAGTGELFF. DNA for the CDR3: TGTGCCAGCAGCTTAGGACTAGCGGGGACCGGGGAGCTGTTTTTT.

This clone was recorded a few times. V and J are TRBV20-1 and TRBJ1-1; TRBD1 matches at 8 bases. The J segment lost 8 bases and the V segment lost 7 bases, leaving 6 bases of the junction unmatched. Per the germline V gene, CDR1 is DFQATT and CDR2 is SNEGSKA (reference sequence). The CDR3 has 11 residues. This CDR3 is CSVQRTGEAFF. The CDR3 DNA reads as TGCAGTGTTCAGAGGACAGGGGAAGCTTTCTTT.

This clone was counted between two and nine times. Germline and junction disagree at one end, which may indicate a read error. Here the CDR3 DNA reads TGCAGCGTTAAAGAGTTCCAAGAGACCCAGTACTTC. Its translation: CSVKEFQETQYF. The chain joins TRBV29-1 to TRBJ2-5; D is ambiguous. The CDR3 has 12 amino acids. Germline-derived CDR1 and CDR2 are SQVTM and ANQGSEA. Complete variable domain (other parts from reference TRBV29-1 and TRBJ2-5): SAVISQKPSRDICQRGTSLTIQCQVDSQVTMMFWYRQQPGQSLTLIATANQGSEATYESGFVIDKFPISRPNLTFSTLTVSNMSPEDSSIYLCSVKEFQETQYFGPGTRLLVL.

V is TRBV28 and J is TRBJ1-1, with D possibly being TRBD1 (6 bases). The CDR3 totals 12 residues. Trimming stripped 6 bases from V and 4 bases from J, with 9 bases between. Germline CDR1 MDHEN, CDR2 SYDVKM. CDR3 in amino acids: CASRTGFTEAFF. In nucleotides, the CDR3 is TGTGCCAGCAGGACAGGTTTCACTGAAGCTTTCTTT. Together with reference TRBV28 and TRBJ1-1, the CDR3 gives the full variable domain: DVKVTQSSRYLVKRTGEKVFLECVQDMDHENMFWYRQDPGLGLRLIYFSYDVKMKEKGDIPEGYSVSREKKERFSLILESASTNQTSMYLCASRTGFTEAFFGQGTRLTVV.

The V gene is TRBV19, the J gene TRBJ2-3; D ambiguous. Trimming stripped 6 bases from V and 1 base from J, with 5 bases between. This CDR3 contains 12 residues. Germline CDR1 and CDR2: LNHDA and SQIVND (reference sequence). In DNA, the CDR3 is TGTGCCAGTAGCCCTCGCACAGATACGCAGTATTTT. Amino acids: CASSPRTDTQYF.

The rearrangement uses TRBV30 and TRBJ2-1; 8 bases are shared with TRBD2. The CDR3 runs 15 residues. V lost 8 bases to trimming and J lost 3 bases; unmatched junction nucleotides: 12. Germline CDR1 reads GTSNPN; CDR2 reads SVGIG (reference sequence). The CDR3, as DNA: TGTGCCGTGCGCGTGGCCGGGAGGGTCTACAATGAGCAGTTCTTC. This translates into CAVRVAGRVYNEQFF. Full variable domain (rest looked up from reference TRBV30 and TRBJ2-1): SQTIHQWPATLVQPVGSPLSLECTVEGTSNPNLYWYRQAAGRGLQLLFYSVGIGQISSEVPQNLSASRPQDRQFILSSKKLLLSDSGFYLCAVRVAGRVYNEQFFGPGTRLTVL.

This chain joins TRBV27 and TRBJ1-6, with TRBD1 matching over 7 bases. The V gene end was trimmed by 6 bases and the J gene end by 10 bases; junction bases not matched to a gene: 9. The CDR3 is 14 residues long. Germline V gene lookup returns CDR1 MNHEY and CDR2 SMNVEV (reference sequence). CDR3 sequence reads: CASRIQGNRSPLHF. CDR3 DNA sequence: TGTGCCAGCAGGATACAGGGGAATAGGTCACCCCTCCACTTT.

The rearrangement uses TRBV10-3 and TRBJ2-2, with D unclear. CDR1 is ENHRY and CDR2 is SYGVKD in the germline V gene. The V gene lost 11 bases and the J gene lost 6 bases, with 16 bases spanning the gap. The CDR3 extends over 13 amino acids. In DNA, the CDR3 is TGTGCCTCATCCGGGCAAGTAGCCGGGGAGCTGTTTTTT. Its translation: CASSGQVAGELFF.

The J gene is TRBJ2-1, the V gene TRBV11-1, with 12 bases aligning to TRBD2. V lost 6 bases to trimming and J lost 13 bases; unmatched junction nucleotides: 7. The CDR3 is 13 residues long. The germline V gene has CDR1 SGHAT and CDR2 FQDESV (reference sequence). The CDR3 spells CASSDRLAGEQFF. CDR3 DNA: TGTGCCAGCAGTGACCGACTAGCGGGAGAACAGTTCTTC.

The chain recombines TRBV19 with TRBJ1-2, with D hard to call. Germline CDR1 is LNHDA and CDR2 is SQIVND (reference sequence). There are 14 residues in the CDR3. Trimming took off 5 bases at V and 7 bases at J, with 17 bases between the two ends. For the CDR3, the DNA is TGTGCCAGTAGTCCGGAGGGAACTATTTCTGGCTACACCTTC. It encodes CASSPEGTISGYTF.

The V gene is TRBV25-1, the J gene TRBJ1-5, with D maybe TRBD1 (5 bases). Trimming removed 4 bases from V and 2 bases from J, with 18 bases in between. The CDR3 is 17 amino acids. CDR1 and CDR2 (germline): MGHDK, SYGVNS. The CDR3 protein is CASSGAHGGMGNQPQHF. In nucleotides, the CDR3 is TGTGCCAGCAGTGGGGCCCACGGGGGGATGGGCAATCAGCCCCAGCATTTT.

The V and J genes are TRBV7-8 and TRBJ2-1; no clear D gene. V dropped 5 bases and J dropped 4 bases, with 9 bases sitting between them. Germline CDR1 and CDR2: SGHVS and FQNEAQ. The CDR3 sequence is 13 residues long. DNA for the CDR3: TGTGCCAGCAGCCCGAGCTTATACAATGAGCAGTTCTTC. Translation: CASSPSLYNEQFF.

The genes are TRBV30 and TRBJ2-4; D might be TRBD1 or TRBD2, each matching 6 bases. V was pared by 2 bases and J by 0 bases, with 11 bases between. This CDR3 spans 15 amino acids. Looked up from germline, CDR1 is GTSNPN and CDR2 is SVGIG (reference sequence). The CDR3 nucleotides are TGTGCCTGGAGTCTACAGGGACTAGCCAAAAACATTCAGTACTTC. Residues: CAWSLQGLAKNIQYF.

This chain connects TRBV15 to TRBJ2-7, with 10 bases aligning to TRBD2. In germline, CDR1 is LNHNV, CDR2 YYDKDF (reference sequence). The CDR3 length is 15 residues. The ends lost 5 bases at V and 6 bases at J; junction bases unmatched: 10. The CDR3 DNA reads TGTGCCACCAGCCCCAGGGCTAGCGGGAGCGCCGAGCAGTACTTC. Protein: CATSPRASGSAEQYF.

The gene calls are TRBV5-1 and TRBJ1-2; D might be TRBD1 (6 bases). CDR3 length equals 14 residues. Trimming stripped 4 bases from V and 4 bases from J, with 14 bases between. CDR1 and CDR2 (germline): SGHRS, YFSETQ. As DNA, the CDR3 is TGCGCCAGCAGCACCGACGGGACAACCTATGGCTACACCTTC. Its protein is CASSTDGTTYGYTF.

This rearrangement joins TRBV19 to TRBJ1-1; D is perhaps TRBD1 (5 bases). Trimming pared 4 bases from V and 3 bases from J, leaving 15 bases between. CDR3 length equals 15 residues. Germline CDR1 and CDR2: LNHDA and SQIVND (reference sequence). The DNA for the CDR3 is TGTGCCAGTAGTACTTATCGGGGGGAGGACACTGAAGCTTTCTTT. This gives the protein CASSTYRGEDTEAFF.

The chain has TRBV6-1 and TRBJ2-1, with TRBD2 matching over 9 bases. From germline, CDR1 is MNHNS and CDR2 SASEGT. Trimming at V came to 4 bases and at J to 6 bases, leaving 7 bases not matched to a gene. The CDR3 consists of 15 residues. The CDR3 loop is CASSVELAGLNEQFF. CDR3 sequence (DNA): TGTGCCAGCAGTGTAGAACTAGCGGGTCTCAATGAGCAGTTCTTC.

V is TRBV19 and J is TRBJ2-1; D is unclear. V gave up 5 bases and J gave up 10 bases, with 15 bases separating them. This CDR3 spans 13 amino acids. Germline CDR1 and CDR2: LNHDA and SQIVND (reference sequence). This CDR3 is CASSGNPGWEQFF. The CDR3 DNA reads as TGTGCCAGTAGTGGAAACCCCGGGTGGGAGCAGTTCTTC.

The rearrangement joins TRBV7-2 to TRBJ2-3; D is unresolved. Trimming removed 2 bases at V and 0 bases at J, with 9 bases between. The germline CDR1 and CDR2 sequences are SGHTA and FQGNSA. The CDR3 sequence is 15 residues long. The CDR3 spells CASSLSTYSTDTQYF. The CDR3 DNA reads as TGTGCCAGCAGCTTATCGACCTACAGCACAGATACGCAGTATTTT.

The rearrangement uses TRBV7-6 and TRBJ1-1; D remains ambiguous. The CDR3 contains 14 residues. Trimming removed 5 bases at V and 4 bases at J, with 14 bases between. Looked up from germline, CDR1 is SGHVS and CDR2 is FNYEAQ. CDR3 sequence: CASSPLNEGTEAFF. In DNA form, the CDR3 reads TGTGCCAGCAGCCCATTGAATGAGGGCACTGAAGCTTTCTTT.